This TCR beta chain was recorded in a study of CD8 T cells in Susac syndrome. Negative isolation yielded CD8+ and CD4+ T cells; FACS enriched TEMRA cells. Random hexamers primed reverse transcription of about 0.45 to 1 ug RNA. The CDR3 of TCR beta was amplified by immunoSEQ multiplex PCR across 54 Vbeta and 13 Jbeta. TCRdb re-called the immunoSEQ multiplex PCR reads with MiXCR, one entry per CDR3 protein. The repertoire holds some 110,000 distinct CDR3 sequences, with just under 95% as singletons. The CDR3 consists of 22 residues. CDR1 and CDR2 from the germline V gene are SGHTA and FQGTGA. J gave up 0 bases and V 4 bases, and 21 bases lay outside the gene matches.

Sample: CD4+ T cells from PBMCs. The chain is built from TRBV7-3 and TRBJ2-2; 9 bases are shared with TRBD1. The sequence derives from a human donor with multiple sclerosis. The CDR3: CASSSRWTGAASPHSNTGELFF. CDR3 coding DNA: TGTGCCAGCAGCTCGAGGTGGACAGGGGCAGCCAGTCCCCACTCGAACACCGGGGAGCTGTTTTTT. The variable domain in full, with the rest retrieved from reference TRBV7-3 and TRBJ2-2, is GAGVSQTPSNKVTEKGKYVELRCDPISGHTALYWYRQSLGQGPEFLIYFQGTGAADDSGLPNDRFFAVRPEGSVSTLKIQRTERGDSAVYLCASSSRWTGAASPHSNTGELFFGEGSRLTVL.